The clone carrying this TCR beta chain was counted a single time. Its target is not known. This entry belongs to a study of read filtering for tumor transcriptome and immune sequencing. Study as a whole: Patients were some 16 male and about 15 female, mean age 65.9 years, range about 45 to 85. Findings of the study overall: The sorted CD138-negative fraction was a mixed bone marrow immune population, not purified T cells.

This CDR3 is 14 amino acids long. The germline V gene encodes CDR1 SGHRS and CDR2 YFSETQ. At the time of active disease, bone marrow was collected from every patient. Molecular barcoded adaptors covering alpha/delta and beta/gamma chains were used on 400 ng RNA. In TCRdb, the reads were re-called with MiXCR into one record per CDR3 protein. The table records more than 55,000 distinct CDR3 sequences, approximately 22% of them present only once. The specimen sequenced was a population of CD138-negative cells sorted from bone marrow. V is TRBV5-1 and J is TRBJ1-4, with D maybe TRBD1 (5 bases). The end of the DNA aligns better with TRBJ2-3, so the J call may be wrong. The source is a donor older than 35 with multiple myeloma. CDR3 protein: CASSSAGLADTQYF. CDR3 DNA: TGCGCCAGCAGCTCCGCAGGGTTGGCAGATACGCAGTATTTT.